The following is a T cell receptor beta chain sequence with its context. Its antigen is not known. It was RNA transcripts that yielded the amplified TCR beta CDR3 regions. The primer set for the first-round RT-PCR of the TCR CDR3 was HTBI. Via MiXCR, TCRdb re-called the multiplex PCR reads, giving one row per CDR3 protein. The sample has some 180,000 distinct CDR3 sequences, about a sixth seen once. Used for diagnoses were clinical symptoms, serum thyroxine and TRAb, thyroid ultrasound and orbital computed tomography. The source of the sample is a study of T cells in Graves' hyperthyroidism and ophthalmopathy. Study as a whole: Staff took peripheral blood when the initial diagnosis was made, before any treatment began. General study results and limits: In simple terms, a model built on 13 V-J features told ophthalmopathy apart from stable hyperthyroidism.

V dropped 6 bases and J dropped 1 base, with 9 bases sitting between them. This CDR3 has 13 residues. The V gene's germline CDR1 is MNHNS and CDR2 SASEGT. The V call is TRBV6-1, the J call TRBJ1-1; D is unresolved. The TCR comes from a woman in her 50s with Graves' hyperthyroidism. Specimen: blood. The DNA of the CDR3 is TGTGCCAGCAGAATCACAGCGAACACTGAAGCTTTCTTT. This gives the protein CASRITANTEAFF.